This T cell receptor beta chain was sequenced for a study of blood T cell repertoires in COVID-19. Study-level background: Specimens from acute and convalescent COVID-19 originated in the United States, Italy and Spain.

CDR3 length equals 14 residues. CDR1 is SNHLY and CDR2 is FYNNEI in the germline V gene. The V gene end was trimmed by 6 bases and the J gene end by 8 bases; junction bases not matched to a gene: 10. In the source study's methods: Counts of nucleated cells, estimated from reference gene primer amplification, were obtained. Clones were sequenced by immunoSEQ multiplex PCR, and TCRdb holds only the in-frame ones, with some missing. V, J and clone size are taken as reported in that table, and D and trimming were inferred from the DNA itself. The data show 150,000 to 200,000 clones, 70% to 90% seen once.

V gene TRBV2 combines with J gene TRBJ2-1, with 7 bases identical to TRBD1. The receptor comes from a man between 65 and 80 years old with active or convalescent COVID-19. Sequencing was performed on peripheral blood. The CDR3: CASRDQTGTDEQFF. Written as DNA, the CDR3 is TGTGCCAGCAGGGACCAGACAGGGACCGATGAGCAGTTCTTC.